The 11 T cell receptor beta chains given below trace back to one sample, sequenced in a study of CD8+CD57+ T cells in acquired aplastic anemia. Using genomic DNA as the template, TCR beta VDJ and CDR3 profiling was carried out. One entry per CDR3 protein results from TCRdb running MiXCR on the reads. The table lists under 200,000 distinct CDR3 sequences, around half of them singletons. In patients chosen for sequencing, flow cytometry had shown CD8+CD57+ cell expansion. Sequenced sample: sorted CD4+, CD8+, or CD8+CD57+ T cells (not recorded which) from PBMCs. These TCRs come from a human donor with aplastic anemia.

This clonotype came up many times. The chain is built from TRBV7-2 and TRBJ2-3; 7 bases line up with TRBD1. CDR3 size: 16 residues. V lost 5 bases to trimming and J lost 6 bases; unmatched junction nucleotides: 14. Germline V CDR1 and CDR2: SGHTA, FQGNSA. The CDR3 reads CASSLLPGQLVDTQYF. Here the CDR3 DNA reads TGTGCCAGCAGCCTCTTGCCGGGACAGCTTGTGGATACGCAGTATTTT.

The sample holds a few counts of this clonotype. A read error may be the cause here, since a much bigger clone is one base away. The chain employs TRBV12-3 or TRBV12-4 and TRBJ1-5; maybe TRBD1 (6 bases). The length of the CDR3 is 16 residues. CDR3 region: CASSPSLGAPNQPLHF. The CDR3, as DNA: TGTGCCAGCAGTCCCTCGTTGGGGGCGCCGAATCAGCCCCTGCATTTT.

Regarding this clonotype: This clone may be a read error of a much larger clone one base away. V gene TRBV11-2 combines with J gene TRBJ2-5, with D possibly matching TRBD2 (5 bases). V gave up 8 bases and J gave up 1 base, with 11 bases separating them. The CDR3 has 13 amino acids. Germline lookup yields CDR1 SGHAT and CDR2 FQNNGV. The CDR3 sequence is CASGRGVQETQYF. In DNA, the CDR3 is TGTGCCAGCGGCCGGGGAGTCCAAGAGACCCAGTACTTC.

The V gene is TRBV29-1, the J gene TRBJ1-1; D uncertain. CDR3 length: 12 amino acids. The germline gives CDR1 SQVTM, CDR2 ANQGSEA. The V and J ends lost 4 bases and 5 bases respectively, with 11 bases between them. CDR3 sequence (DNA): TGCAGCGTTGTGGAATTGAGTACTGAAGCTTTCTTT. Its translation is CSVVELSTEAFF.

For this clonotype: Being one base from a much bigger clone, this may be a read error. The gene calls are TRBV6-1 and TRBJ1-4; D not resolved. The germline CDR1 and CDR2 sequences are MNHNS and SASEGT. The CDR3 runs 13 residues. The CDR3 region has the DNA TGTGCCAGCAGGATCCAAGGGAATGAAAAACTGTCTTTT. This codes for CASRIQGNEKLSF.

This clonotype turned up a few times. CDR3 region: CASSLITGGNTEAFF. The CDR3 DNA follows: TGTGCCAGCAGCTTAATTACGGGTGGGAACACTGAAGCTTTCTTT. The V and J genes are TRBV11-3 and TRBJ1-1; no clear D gene. V lost 2 bases, J lost 1 base, and 11 bases lay in between. The CDR3 consists of 15 residues. Germline assignment: CDR1 SGHNT and CDR2 YENEEA.

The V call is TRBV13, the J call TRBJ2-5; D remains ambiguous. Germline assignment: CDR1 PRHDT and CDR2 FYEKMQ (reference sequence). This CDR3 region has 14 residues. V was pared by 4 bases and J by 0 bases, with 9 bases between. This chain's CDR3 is CASSSDRDQETQYF. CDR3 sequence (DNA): TGTGCCAGCAGCTCAGACCGGGACCAAGAGACCCAGTACTTC.

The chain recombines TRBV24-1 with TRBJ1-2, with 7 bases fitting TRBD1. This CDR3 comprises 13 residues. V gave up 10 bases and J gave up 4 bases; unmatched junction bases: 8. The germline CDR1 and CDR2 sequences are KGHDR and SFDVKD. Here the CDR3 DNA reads TGTGCCACGTGGGACAGTGATCGCTATGGCTACACCTTC. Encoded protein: CATWDSDRYGYTF.

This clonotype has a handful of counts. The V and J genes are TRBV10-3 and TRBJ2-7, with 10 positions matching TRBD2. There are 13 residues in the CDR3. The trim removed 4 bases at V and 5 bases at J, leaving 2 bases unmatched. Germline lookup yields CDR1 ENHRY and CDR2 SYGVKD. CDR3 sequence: CAISGLAGDEQYV. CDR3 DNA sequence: TGTGCCATCAGTGGGCTAGCGGGAGACGAGCAGTACGTC.

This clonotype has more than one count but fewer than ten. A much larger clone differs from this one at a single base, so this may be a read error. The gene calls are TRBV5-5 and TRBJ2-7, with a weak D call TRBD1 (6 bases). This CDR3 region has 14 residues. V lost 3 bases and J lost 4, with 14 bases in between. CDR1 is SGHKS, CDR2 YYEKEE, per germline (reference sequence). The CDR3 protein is CASSSGTSLYEQYV. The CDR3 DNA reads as TGTGCCAGCAGCTCCGGGACATCTCTTTACGAGCAGTACGTC.

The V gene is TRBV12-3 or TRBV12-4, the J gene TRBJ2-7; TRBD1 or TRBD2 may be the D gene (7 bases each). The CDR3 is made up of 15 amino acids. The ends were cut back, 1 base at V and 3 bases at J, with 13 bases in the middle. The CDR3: CASSLGGGTVYEQYF. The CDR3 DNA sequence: TGTGCCAGCAGTTTAGGGGGGGGGACAGTCTACGAGCAGTACTTC.